This TCR beta chain was observed in a study of blood T cell repertoires in COVID-19. Overall study: COVID-19 samples, acute and convalescent, were from the United States, Italy and Spain. In each case, the material was cDNA or gDNA derived from T cells, B-cell-depleted T cells, or PBMCs.

Study processing details: Reference gene primer amplification gave estimated nucleated cell counts. Sequencing was performed with immunoSEQ multiplex PCR; in TCRdb, only in-frame clones are kept and a portion is missing. The DNA gave D and trimming, while V, J and clone size come from that table. This table has some 100,000 clones, 81% appearing once. CDR1 is MNHEY and CDR2 is SVGAGI in the germline V gene. The CDR3 runs to 11 residues. Trimming left V 2 bases short and J 8 bases short, with 7 bases between. The sequenced material came from peripheral blood. This TCR derives from a human donor in a cohort sampled during active COVID-19. The chain joins TRBV6-5 to TRBJ2-7, with D unclear. The CDR3 protein is CASSYESKQYF. The CDR3 DNA reads TGTGCCAGCAGTTACGAGAGTAAGCAGTACTTC.